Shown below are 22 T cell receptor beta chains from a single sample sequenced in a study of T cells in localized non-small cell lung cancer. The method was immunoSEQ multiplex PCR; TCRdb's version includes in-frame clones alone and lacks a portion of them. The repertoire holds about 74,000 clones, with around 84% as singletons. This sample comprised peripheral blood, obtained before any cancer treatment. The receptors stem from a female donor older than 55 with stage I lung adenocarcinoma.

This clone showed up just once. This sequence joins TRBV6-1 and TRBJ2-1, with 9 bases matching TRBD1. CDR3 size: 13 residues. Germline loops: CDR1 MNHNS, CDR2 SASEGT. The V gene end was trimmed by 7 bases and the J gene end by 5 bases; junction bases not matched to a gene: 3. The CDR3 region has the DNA TGTGCCAGCAACGACAGGGGGAACAATGAGCAGTTCTTC. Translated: CASNDRGNNEQFF.

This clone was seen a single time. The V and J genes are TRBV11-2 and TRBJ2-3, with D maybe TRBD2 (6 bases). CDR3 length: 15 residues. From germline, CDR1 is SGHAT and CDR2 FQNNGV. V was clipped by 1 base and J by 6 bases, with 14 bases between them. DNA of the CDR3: TGTGCCAGCAGCTTAGTTGGGGCGGAGGGGGATACGCAGTATTTT. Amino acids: CASSLVGAEGDTQYF.

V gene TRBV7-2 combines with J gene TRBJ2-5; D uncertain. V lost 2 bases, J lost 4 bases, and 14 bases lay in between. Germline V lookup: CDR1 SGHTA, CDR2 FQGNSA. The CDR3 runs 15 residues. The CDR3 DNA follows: TGTGCCAGCAGCTTAAGTCGTACCTACTCAGAGACCCAGTACTTC. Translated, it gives CASSLSRTYSETQYF.

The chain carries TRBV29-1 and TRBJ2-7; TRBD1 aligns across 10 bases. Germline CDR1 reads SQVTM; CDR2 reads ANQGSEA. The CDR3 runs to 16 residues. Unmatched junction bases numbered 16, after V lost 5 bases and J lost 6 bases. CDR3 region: CSVIKPGQGGAGEQYF. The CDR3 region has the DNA TGCAGCGTTATTAAACCCGGACAGGGGGGTGCAGGCGAGCAGTACTTC.

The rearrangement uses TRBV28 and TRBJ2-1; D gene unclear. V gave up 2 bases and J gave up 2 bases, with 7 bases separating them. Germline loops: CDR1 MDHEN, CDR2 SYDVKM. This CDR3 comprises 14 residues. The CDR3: CASSLRNPYNEQFF. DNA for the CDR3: TGTGCCAGCAGTTTAAGGAACCCCTACAATGAGCAGTTCTTC.

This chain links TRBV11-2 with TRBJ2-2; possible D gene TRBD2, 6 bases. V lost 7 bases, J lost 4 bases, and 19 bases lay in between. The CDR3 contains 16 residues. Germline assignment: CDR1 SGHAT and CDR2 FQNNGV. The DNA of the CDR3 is TGTGCCAGCACCCCCCTCTTATGGGAGGTCACCGGGGAGCTGTTTTTT. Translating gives CASTPLLWEVTGELFF.

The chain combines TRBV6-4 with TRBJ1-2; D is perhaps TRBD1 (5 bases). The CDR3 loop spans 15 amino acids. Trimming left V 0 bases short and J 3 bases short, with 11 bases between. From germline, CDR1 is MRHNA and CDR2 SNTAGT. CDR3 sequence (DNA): TGTGCCAGCAGTGACTCTGGGGGTTCCTACTATGGCTACACCTTC. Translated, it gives CASSDSGGSYYGYTF.

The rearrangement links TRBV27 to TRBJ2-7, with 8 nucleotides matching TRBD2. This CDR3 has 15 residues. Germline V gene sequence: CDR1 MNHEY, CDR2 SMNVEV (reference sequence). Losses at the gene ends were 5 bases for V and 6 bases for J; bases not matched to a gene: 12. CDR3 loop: CASSIGGLEVGEQYF. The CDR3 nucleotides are TGTGCCAGCAGTATAGGGGGACTAGAGGTCGGCGAGCAGTACTTC.

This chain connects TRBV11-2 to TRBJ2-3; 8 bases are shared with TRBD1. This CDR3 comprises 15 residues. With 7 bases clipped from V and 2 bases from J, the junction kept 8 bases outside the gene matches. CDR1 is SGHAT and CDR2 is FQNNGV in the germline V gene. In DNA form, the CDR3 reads TGTGCCAGCAATCGTTGGACAGGGAACACAGATACGCAGTATTTT. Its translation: CASNRWTGNTDTQYF.

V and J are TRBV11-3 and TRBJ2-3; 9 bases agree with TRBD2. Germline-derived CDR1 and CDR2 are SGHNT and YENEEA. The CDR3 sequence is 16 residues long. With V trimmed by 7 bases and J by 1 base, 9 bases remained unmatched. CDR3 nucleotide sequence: TGTGCCAGCACCCCGTCGACTAGCGGCCGCACAGATACGCAGTATTTT. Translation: CASTPSTSGRTDTQYF.

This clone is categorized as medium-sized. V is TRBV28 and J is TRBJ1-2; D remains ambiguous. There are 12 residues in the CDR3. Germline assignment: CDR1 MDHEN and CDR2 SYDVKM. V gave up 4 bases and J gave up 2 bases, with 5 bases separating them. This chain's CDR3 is CASSSGNYGYTF. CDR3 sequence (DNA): TGTGCCAGCAGTTCGGGGAACTATGGCTACACCTTC.

The CDR3 nucleotides read TGTGCCAGCAGCCTTGCTCAGCTCTATGGCTACACCTTC. It codes for CASSLAQLYGYTF. This chain joins TRBV5-5 and TRBJ1-2; D gene unclear. Germline CDR1 reads SGHKS; CDR2 reads YYEKEE (reference sequence). The V end was cut by 4 bases, the J end by 4 bases, with 11 bases between. The CDR3 has 13 amino acids.

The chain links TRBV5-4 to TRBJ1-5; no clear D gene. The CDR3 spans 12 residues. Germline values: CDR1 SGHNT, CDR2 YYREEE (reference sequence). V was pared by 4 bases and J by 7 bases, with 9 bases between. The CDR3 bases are TGTGCCAGCAGCCCCCCCGCCCAGCCCCAGCATTTT. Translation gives CASSPPAQPQHF. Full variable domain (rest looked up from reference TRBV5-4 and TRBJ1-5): ETGVTQSPTHLIKTRGQQVTLRCSSQSGHNTVSWYQQALGQGPQFIFQYYREEENGRGNFPPRFSGLQFPNYSSELNVNALELDDSALYLCASSPPAQPQHFGDGTRLSIL.

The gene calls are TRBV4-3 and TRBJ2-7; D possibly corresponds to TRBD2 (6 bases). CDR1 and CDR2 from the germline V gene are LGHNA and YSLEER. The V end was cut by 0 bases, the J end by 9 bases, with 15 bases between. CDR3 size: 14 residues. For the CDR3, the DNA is TGCGCCAGCAGCCAAGAAGTGGGCCAGGGAGGGCAGTACTTC. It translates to CASSQEVGQGGQYF.

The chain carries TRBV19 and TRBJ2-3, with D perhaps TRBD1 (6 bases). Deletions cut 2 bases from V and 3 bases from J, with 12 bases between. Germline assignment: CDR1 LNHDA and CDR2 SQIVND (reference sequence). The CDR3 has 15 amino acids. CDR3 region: CASSIRPGQTDTQYF. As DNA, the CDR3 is TGTGCCAGTAGTATAAGACCCGGACAGACAGATACGCAGTATTTT.

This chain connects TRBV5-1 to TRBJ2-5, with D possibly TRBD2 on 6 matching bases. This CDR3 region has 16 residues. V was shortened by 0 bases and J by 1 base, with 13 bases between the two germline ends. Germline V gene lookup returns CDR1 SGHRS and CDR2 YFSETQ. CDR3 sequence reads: CASSLAFGRGQETQYF. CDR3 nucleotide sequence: TGCGCCAGCAGCTTGGCGTTCGGGCGGGGCCAAGAGACCCAGTACTTC.

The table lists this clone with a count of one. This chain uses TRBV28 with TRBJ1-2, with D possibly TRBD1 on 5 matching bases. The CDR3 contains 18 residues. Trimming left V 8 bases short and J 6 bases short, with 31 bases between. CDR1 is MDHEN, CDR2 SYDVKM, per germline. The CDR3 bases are TGTGCCAGCGAAACCAACCGGTGGGGCAGGTATAATTCGCATGGCTACACCTTC. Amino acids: CASETNRWGRYNSHGYTF.

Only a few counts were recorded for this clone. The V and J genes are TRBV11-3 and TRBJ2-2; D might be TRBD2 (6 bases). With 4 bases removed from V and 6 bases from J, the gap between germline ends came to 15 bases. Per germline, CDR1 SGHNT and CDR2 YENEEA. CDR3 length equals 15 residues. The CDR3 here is CASSWVGSDPGELFF. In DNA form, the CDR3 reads TGTGCCAGCAGCTGGGTCGGGAGCGACCCCGGGGAGCTGTTTTTT.

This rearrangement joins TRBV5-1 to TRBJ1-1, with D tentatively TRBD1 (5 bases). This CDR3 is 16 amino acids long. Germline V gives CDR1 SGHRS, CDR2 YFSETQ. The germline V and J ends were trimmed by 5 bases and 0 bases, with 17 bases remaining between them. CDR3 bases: TGCGCCAGCAGACCGAGTTCTATGGGGCTGAACACTGAAGCTTTCTTT. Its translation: CASRPSSMGLNTEAFF.

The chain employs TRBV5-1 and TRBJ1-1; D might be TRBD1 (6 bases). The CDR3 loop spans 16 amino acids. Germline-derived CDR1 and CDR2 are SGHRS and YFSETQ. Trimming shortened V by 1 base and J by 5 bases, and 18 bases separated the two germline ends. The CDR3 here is CASSLMGDTYGTEAFF. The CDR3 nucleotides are TGCGCCAGCAGCTTGATGGGGGACACGTATGGGACTGAAGCTTTCTTT. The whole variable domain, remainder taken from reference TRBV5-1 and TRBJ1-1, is KAGVTQTPRYLIKTRGQQVTLSCSPISGHRSVSWYQQTPGQGLQFLFEYFSETQRNKGNFPGRFSGRQFSNSRSEMNVSTLELGDSALYLCASSLMGDTYGTEAFFGQGTRLTVV.

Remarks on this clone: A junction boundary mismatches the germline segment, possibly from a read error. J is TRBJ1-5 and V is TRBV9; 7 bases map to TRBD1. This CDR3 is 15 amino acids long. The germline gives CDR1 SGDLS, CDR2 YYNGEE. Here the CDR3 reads CASSVTGESSQPQHF. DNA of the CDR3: TGTGCCAGCAGCGTAACAGGGGAGAGCAGTCAGCCCCAGCATTTT.

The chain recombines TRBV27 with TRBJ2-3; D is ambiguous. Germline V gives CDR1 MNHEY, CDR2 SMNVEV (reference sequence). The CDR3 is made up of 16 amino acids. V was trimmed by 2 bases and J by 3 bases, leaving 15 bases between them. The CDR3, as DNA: TGTGCCAGCAGTTTAAGATCCTACCCTAGGACAGATACGCAGTATTTT. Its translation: CASSLRSYPRTDTQYF.